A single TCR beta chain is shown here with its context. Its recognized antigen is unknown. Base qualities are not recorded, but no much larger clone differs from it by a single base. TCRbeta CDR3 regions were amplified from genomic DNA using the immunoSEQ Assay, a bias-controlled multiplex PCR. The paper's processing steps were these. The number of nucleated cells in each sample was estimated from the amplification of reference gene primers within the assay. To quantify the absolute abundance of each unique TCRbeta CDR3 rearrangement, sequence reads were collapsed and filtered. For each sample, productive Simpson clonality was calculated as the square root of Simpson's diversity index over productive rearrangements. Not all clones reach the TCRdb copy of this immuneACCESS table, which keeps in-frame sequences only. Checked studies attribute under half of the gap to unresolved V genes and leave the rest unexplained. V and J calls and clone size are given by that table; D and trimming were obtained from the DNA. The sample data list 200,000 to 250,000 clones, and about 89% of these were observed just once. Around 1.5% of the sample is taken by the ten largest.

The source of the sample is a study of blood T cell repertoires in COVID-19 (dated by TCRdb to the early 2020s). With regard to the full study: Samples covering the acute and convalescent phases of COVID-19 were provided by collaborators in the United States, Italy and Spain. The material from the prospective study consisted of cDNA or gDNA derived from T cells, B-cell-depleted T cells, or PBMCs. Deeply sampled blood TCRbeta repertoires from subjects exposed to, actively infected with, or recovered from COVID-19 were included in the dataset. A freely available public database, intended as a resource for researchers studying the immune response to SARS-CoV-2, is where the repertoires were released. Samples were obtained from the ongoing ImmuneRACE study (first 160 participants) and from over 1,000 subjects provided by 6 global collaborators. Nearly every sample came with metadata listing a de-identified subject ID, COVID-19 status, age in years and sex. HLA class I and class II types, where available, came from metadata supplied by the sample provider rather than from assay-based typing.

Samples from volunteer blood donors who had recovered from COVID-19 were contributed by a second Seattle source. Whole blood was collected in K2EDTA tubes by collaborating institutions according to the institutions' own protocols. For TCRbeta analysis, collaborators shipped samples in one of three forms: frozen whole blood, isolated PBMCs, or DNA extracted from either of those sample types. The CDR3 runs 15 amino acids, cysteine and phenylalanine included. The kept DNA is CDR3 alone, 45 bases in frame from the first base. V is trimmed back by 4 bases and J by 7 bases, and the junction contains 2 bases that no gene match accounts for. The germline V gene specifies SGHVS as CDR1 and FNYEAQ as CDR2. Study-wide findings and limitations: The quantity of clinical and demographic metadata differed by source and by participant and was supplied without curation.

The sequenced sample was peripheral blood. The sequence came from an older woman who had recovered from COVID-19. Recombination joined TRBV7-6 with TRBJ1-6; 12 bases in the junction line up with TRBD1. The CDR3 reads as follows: CASSSGQGANSPLHF. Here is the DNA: TGTGCCAGCAGCTCGGGACAGGGGGCAAATTCACCCCTCCACTTT.